This TCR beta chain was captured in a study of vaccination effects on CD4 cells after COVID-19. Overall study context: The vaccine given was either BNT162b2 or mRNA-1273, in two doses. Study-wide results and limits: After vaccination of healthy people, only 1 of 255 vaccine-induced clones cross-reacted with common cold coronaviruses.

Antigen-specific CD4+ T cell clonotypes were called by their expansion after viral peptide-pool culture in ViraFEST. Culture proceeded for nine to ten days, and CD4+ T cells were then isolated. Nucleocapsid antibodies stayed negative before and after vaccination, showing no earlier SARS-CoV-2 infection. Researchers reported culturing a few million PBMC in each well, adding 10 IU/ml IL-2 and 10 ug/ml peptides. In the cultures, half the medium was exchanged for IL-2 medium on days 3 and 7. As concerns this clone: No antigen is known for it.

V lost 0 bases and J 7 bases, leaving 6 bases between the germline ends. Germline CDR1 reads LGHDT; CDR2 reads YNNKEL (reference sequence). The CDR3 runs 12 residues. Repertoires were generated with immunoSEQ multiplex PCR, while TCRdb's copy carries only in-frame clones and drops some. The sample has under 25,000 clones; approximately 72% are singletons. The sequencing here drew on CD4+ T cells from PBMCs cultured with HCoV-NL63 spike peptides, taken before COVID-19 vaccination. The clonotype comes from a human donor who received a COVID-19 vaccine. This rearrangement joins TRBV3-1 (or the pseudogene TRBV3-2) to TRBJ1-1; D is undetermined. CDR3 sequence (DNA): TGTGCCAGCAGCCAAGATCGGTATGAAGCTTTCTTT. Translating it yields CASSQDRYEAFF.